The rows below give T cell receptor beta chains drawn from one sample of a study of naive and memory T cell subsets. TCRdb processed the UMI-ligation and nested PCR reads anew with MiXCR; each CDR3 protein has one entry. The sample lists 85,000 to 130,000 distinct CDR3 sequences, 13% to 15% occurring once. Sequencing was performed on naive CD8+ T cells from blood. These receptors came from a human donor in good health. Each CDR3 is given with its conserved first and last residue. A D gene is named only where the DNA matches it firmly. The listing skips clone size in some rows; elsewhere it reads once, few, many or a size class.

size: many
V: TRBV27
D: NA
J: TRBJ2-4
CDR3: CASSLSNLNIQYF
DNA: TGTGCCAGCAGTTTATCCAATTTGAACATTCAGTACTTC

size: NA
V: TRBV27
D: NA
J: TRBJ2-7
CDR3: CASSPGSYYEQYF
DNA: TGTGCCAGCAGCCCCGGGAGCTACTACGAGCAGTACTTC

size: few
V: TRBV27
D: TRBD1
J: TRBJ1-5
CDR3: CASSPRTGFGPQPQHF
DNA: TGTGCCAGCAGTCCCCGGACAGGGTTTGGGCCACAGCCCCAGCATTTT

size: NA
V: TRBV29-1
D: TRBD2
J: TRBJ2-3
CDR3: CSVEEVGGSTDTQYF
DNA: TGCAGCGTTGAAGAGGTCGGGGGGAGCACAGATACGCAGTATTTT

size: many
V: TRBV2
D: NA
J: TRBJ2-3
CDR3: CASSDQAETSTDTQYF
DNA: TGTGCCAGCAGTGATCAGGCGGAAACTAGCACAGATACGCAGTATTTT

size: NA
V: TRBV27
D: TRBD2
J: TRBJ2-1
CDR3: CASSPSGGPYNEQFF
DNA: TGTGCCAGCAGTCCAAGCGGGGGCCCCTACAATGAGCAGTTCTTC

size: many
V: TRBV9
D: TRBD1
J: TRBJ2-5
CDR3: CASSVAPRQGAETQYF
DNA: TGTGCCAGCAGCGTAGCCCCTCGACAGGGAGCAGAGACCCAGTACTTC

size: many
V: TRBV29-1
D: TRBD1
J: TRBJ1-3
CDR3: CSVSGTGDSGNTIYF
DNA: TGCAGCGTGTCCGGGACAGGAGACTCTGGAAACACCATATATTTT

size: many
V: TRBV7-2
D: TRBD2
J: TRBJ2-7
CDR3: CASSLESLAGQEQYF
DNA: TGTGCCAGCAGCTTAGAGTCGCTAGCGGGGCAGGAGCAGTACTTC

size: few
V: TRBV29-1
D: NA
J: TRBJ1-1
CDR3: CSVEDTEAFF
DNA: TGCAGCGTTGAAGACACTGAAGCTTTCTTT

size: few
V: TRBV9
D: NA
J: TRBJ2-3
CDR3: CASSPTVADTQYF
DNA: TGTGCCAGCAGCCCCACAGTTGCAGATACGCAGTATTTT

size: many
V: TRBV6-2/TRBV6-3
D: NA
J: TRBJ2-6
CDR3: CASSYYGSGANVLTF
DNA: TGTGCCAGCAGTTACTACGGCTCTGGGGCCAACGTCCTGACTTTC

size: NA
V: TRBV28
D: NA
J: TRBJ2-3
CDR3: CASTHDAYTDTQYF
DNA: TGTGCCAGCACCCACGACGCTTACACAGATACGCAGTATTTT

size: few
V: TRBV7-8
D: NA
J: TRBJ2-1
CDR3: CASSLGRGDEQFF
DNA: TGTGCCAGCAGCTTAGGCAGGGGCGATGAGCAGTTCTTC

size: medium-sized
V: TRBV14
D: TRBD1
J: TRBJ2-3
CDR3: CASSQTWTGGADTQYF
DNA: TGTGCCAGCAGCCAAACCTGGACAGGGGGGGCAGATACGCAGTATTTT

size: many
V: TRBV4-2
D: NA
J: TRBJ1-3
CDR3: CASSLSSSGNTIYF
DNA: TGTGCCAGCAGCCTATCCTCCTCTGGAAACACCATATATTTT

size: few
V: TRBV27
D: NA
J: TRBJ1-1
CDR3: CASIPWTANTEAFF
DNA: TGTGCCAGCATCCCGTGGACAGCGAACACTGAAGCTTTCTTT

size: NA
V: TRBV12-3/TRBV12-4
D: TRBD2
J: TRBJ2-7
CDR3: CASSPLSVWAGVFSTYEQYF
DNA: TGTGCCAGCAGTCCTCTTTCGGTTTGGGCGGGAGTTTTTTCGACCTACGAGCAGTACTTC

size: NA
V: TRBV5-5
D: TRBD2
J: TRBJ2-2
CDR3: CASSSGLAGGKNTGELFF
DNA: TGTGCCAGCAGCTCCGGACTAGCGGGGGGAAAGAACACCGGGGAGCTGTTTTTT

size: many
V: TRBV9
D: NA
J: TRBJ2-7
CDR3: CASSGPEYEQYF
DNA: TGTGCCAGCAGCGGACCCGAATACGAGCAGTACTTC

size: NA
V: TRBV29-1
D: NA
J: TRBJ1-4
CDR3: CSVEVRTGWLFF
DNA: TGCAGCGTTGAAGTTCGGACGGGGTGGCTGTTTTTT

size: many
V: TRBV20-1
D: NA
J: TRBJ2-7
CDR3: CSARWLLGEFGDEQYF
DNA: TGCAGTGCTAGATGGCTTTTGGGGGAGTTTGGGGACGAGCAGTACTTC

size: NA
V: TRBV7-2
D: NA
J: TRBJ2-1
CDR3: CASSLGAYNEQFF
DNA: TGTGCCAGCAGCTTAGGTGCGTACAATGAGCAGTTCTTC

size: NA
V: TRBV29-1
D: NA
J: TRBJ2-5
CDR3: CSVGGYQETQYF
DNA: TGCAGCGTTGGGGGCTACCAAGAGACCCAGTACTTC

size: few
V: TRBV7-9
D: NA
J: TRBJ1-2
CDR3: CASSSSWRYGYTF
DNA: TGTGCCAGCAGCTCGTCATGGCGGTATGGCTACACCTTC

size: NA
V: TRBV7-9
D: NA
J: TRBJ1-1
CDR3: CASSSPQSDRAFF
DNA: TGTGCCAGCAGCTCCCCCCAGTCCGATAGAGCTTTCTTT

size: few
V: TRBV24-1
D: NA
J: TRBJ2-2
CDR3: CATSVLTGELFF
DNA: TGTGCCACCAGTGTCCTCACCGGGGAGCTGTTTTTT

size: few
V: TRBV15
D: NA
J: TRBJ2-2
CDR3: CATSRASGSTGELFF
DNA: TGTGCCACCAGCAGAGCCAGCGGATCAACCGGGGAGCTGTTTTTT

size: few
V: TRBV13
D: TRBD2
J: TRBJ2-7
CDR3: CASSQTSVYEQYF
DNA: TGTGCCAGCAGCCAAACTAGCGTGTACGAGCAGTACTTC

size: few
V: TRBV9
D: NA
J: TRBJ1-5
CDR3: CASSAKGWDQPQHF
DNA: TGTGCCAGCAGCGCAAAGGGGTGGGATCAGCCCCAGCATTTT

size: many
V: TRBV27
D: NA
J: TRBJ2-7
CDR3: CASSSGASYEQYF
DNA: TGTGCCAGCAGCTCAGGTGCTTCCTACGAGCAGTACTTC

size: many
V: TRBV7-9
D: TRBD1
J: TRBJ2-6
CDR3: CASSSSGGTGYSGANVLTF
DNA: TGTGCCAGCAGCTCAAGCGGTGGGACAGGTTACTCTGGGGCCAACGTCCTGACTTTC

size: NA
V: TRBV20-1
D: NA
J: TRBJ2-7
CDR3: CSARDAEKEFYEQYF
DNA: TGCAGTGCTAGAGACGCTGAGAAGGAATTCTACGAGCAGTACTTC

size: NA
V: TRBV20-1
D: NA
J: TRBJ2-1
CDR3: CSARDVGADEQFF
DNA: TGCAGTGCTAGAGATGTGGGAGCCGATGAGCAGTTCTTC

size: few
V: TRBV7-9
D: NA
J: TRBJ2-1
CDR3: CASSPPLSVQNEQFF
DNA: TGTGCCAGCAGCCCTCCCCTGTCAGTACAGAATGAGCAGTTCTTC

size: few
V: TRBV5-1
D: NA
J: TRBJ1-1
CDR3: CASSREPNTEAFF
DNA: TGCGCCAGCAGCAGAGAACCGAACACTGAAGCTTTCTTT

size: NA
V: TRBV9
D: NA
J: TRBJ2-2
CDR3: CASSVAWLLSEPGELFF
DNA: TGTGCCAGCAGCGTAGCTTGGCTACTTAGTGAGCCCGGGGAGCTGTTTTTT

size: many
V: TRBV3-1
D: TRBD2
J: TRBJ2-2
CDR3: CASSQDWAGGSDTGELFF
DNA: TGTGCCAGCAGCCAAGACTGGGCGGGAGGGTCGGACACCGGGGAGCTGTTTTTT

size: NA
V: TRBV4-3
D: TRBD2
J: TRBJ2-7
CDR3: CASSPGVSLAGYEQYF
DNA: TGCGCCAGCAGCCCCGGGGTTTCCCTAGCGGGATACGAGCAGTACTTC

size: few
V: TRBV29-1
D: NA
J: TRBJ1-2
CDR3: CSVEADQANYGYTF
DNA: TGCAGCGTTGAGGCAGACCAAGCTAACTATGGCTACACCTTC

size: few
V: TRBV3-1
D: NA
J: TRBJ2-2
CDR3: CASSRGTTNTGELFF
DNA: TGTGCCAGCAGCCGGGGGACAACGAACACCGGGGAGCTGTTTTTT

size: few
V: TRBV4-3
D: NA
J: TRBJ2-3
CDR3: CASSSSARGSTDTQYF
DNA: TGCGCCAGCAGCTCAAGTGCACGGGGTAGTACAGATACGCAGTATTTT

size: NA
V: TRBV20-1
D: TRBD2
J: TRBJ2-1
CDR3: CSASTSGRAGGNEQFF
DNA: TGCAGTGCTAGCACTAGCGGGAGGGCTGGGGGCAATGAGCAGTTCTTC

size: NA
V: TRBV7-9
D: NA
J: TRBJ1-2
CDR3: CASSLPGHELYGYTF
DNA: TGTGCCAGCAGCTTACCGGGACACGAGCTCTATGGCTACACCTTC